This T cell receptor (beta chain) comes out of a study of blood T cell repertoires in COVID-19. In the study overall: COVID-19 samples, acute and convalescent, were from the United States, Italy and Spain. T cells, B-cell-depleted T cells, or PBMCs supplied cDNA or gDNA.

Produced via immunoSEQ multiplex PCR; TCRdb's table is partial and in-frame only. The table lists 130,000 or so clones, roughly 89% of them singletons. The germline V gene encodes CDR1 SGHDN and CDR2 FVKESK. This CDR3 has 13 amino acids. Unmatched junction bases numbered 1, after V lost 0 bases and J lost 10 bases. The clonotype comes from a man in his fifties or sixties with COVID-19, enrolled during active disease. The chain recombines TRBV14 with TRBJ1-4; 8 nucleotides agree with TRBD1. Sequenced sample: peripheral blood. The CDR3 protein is CASSQEQGVKLFF. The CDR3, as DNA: TGTGCCAGCAGCCAAGAACAGGGGGTAAAACTGTTTTTT.